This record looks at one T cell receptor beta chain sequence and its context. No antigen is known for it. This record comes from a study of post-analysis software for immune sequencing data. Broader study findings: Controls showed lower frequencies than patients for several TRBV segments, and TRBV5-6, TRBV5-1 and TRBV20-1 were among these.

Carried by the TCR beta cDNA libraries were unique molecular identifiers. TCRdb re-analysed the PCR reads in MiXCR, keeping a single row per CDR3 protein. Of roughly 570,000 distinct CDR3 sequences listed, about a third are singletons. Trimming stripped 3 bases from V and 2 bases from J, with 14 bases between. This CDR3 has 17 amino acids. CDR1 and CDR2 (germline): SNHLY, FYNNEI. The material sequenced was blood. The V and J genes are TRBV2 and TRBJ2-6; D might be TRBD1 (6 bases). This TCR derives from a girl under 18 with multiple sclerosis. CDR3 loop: CASSDTGTPTGANVLTF. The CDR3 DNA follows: TGTGCCAGCAGTGATACAGGGACCCCTACTGGGGCCAACGTCCTGACTTTC.